This T cell receptor beta chain stems from a study of cytomegalovirus exposure and HLA in healthy donors. Use of 60 Vbeta and 13 Jbeta primers characterized the PCR. The protocol was immunoSEQ multiplex PCR, while the TCRdb copy is restricted to in-frame clones and leaves out a portion. The sample gives about 170,000 clones, approximately 86% of which show up once; around 1.5% is in the top ten. About this clone itself: What it binds is not known.

The donors (healthy individuals) were bone marrow donors. The study's findings and limits: The study carried out a later analysis of TCR beta sequences. It associated approximately 15,000 of them with specific HLA alleles at a false discovery rate of 0.05. Testing in vitro showed a few CMV-associated chains specific for CMV antigens.

The CDR3 spans 16 residues. Per the germline V gene, CDR1 is LGHNA and CDR2 is YSLEER. Trimming shortened V by 4 bases and J by 0 bases, and 15 bases separated the two germline ends. Material: PBMCs. The chain employs TRBV4-3 and TRBJ1-2; no firm D call. The sequence derives from a male donor in good health and CMV-seronegative. This CDR3 is CASSPALAATNYGYTF. The CDR3 nucleotides are TGCGCCAGCAGCCCAGCCCTGGCGGCTACTAACTATGGCTACACCTTC.